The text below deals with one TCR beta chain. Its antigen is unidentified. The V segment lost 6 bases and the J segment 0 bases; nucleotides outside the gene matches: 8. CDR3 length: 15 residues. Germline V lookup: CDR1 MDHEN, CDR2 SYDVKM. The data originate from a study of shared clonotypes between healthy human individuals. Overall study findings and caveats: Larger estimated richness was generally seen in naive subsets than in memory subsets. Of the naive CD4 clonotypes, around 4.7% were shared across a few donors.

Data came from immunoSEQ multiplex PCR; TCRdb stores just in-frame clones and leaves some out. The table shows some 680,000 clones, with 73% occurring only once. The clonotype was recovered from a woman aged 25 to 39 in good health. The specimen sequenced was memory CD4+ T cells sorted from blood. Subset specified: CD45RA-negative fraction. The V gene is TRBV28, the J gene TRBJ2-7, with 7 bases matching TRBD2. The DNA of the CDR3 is TGTGCCAGCAGACTCGGAGGCGGGAGCTCCTACGAGCAGTACTTC. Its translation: CASRLGGGSSYEQYF. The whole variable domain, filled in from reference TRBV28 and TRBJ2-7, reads DVKVTQSSRYLVKRTGEKVFLECVQDMDHENMFWYRQDPGLGLRLIYFSYDVKMKEKGDIPEGYSVSREKKERFSLILESASTNQTSMYLCASRLGGGSSYEQYFGPGTRLTVT.